This record looks at one TCR beta chain sequence and its context. The data derive from a study of control samples from healthy donors and cancer patients. Assay: immunoSEQ multiplex PCR; the TCRdb copy retains only in-frame clones and omits some. The sample records fewer than 60,000 clones, around 85% being singletons. The CDR3 is 17 residues long. Trimming left V 3 bases short and J 7 bases short, with 23 bases between. CDR1 is SGHDT, CDR2 YYEEEE, per germline. The sequence derives from a woman in her forties or fifties with lung cancer. The V gene is TRBV5-6, the J gene TRBJ1-5, with D tentatively TRBD1 (6 bases). Sample: PBMCs. CDR3: CASSSASAGGRIQPQHF. The CDR3 DNA is TGTGCCAGCAGCTCGGCGTCGGCGGGGGGCCGAATACAGCCCCAGCATTTT.